This T cell receptor (beta chain) is from a study of T-cell memory formation after mild COVID-19. Germline V gene sequence: CDR1 SQVTM, CDR2 ANQGSEA. The CDR3 loop spans 13 amino acids. V lost 7 bases to trimming and J lost 6 bases; unmatched junction nucleotides: 9. The study's findings and limits: CD4/CD8 balance characterized clones contracting day 15 to 85, and CD4+ skew characterized later expanders.

TCRdb passed the 5' RACE reads through MiXCR, listing each CDR3 protein once. Of hundreds of thousands of distinct CDR3 sequences in the sample, approximately 15% were seen once. This clonotype was observed a handful of times. Its antigen is unidentified. The chain is built from TRBV29-1 and TRBJ1-5, with 7 bases that match TRBD1. The sequence was collected from an adult woman who had mild COVID-19 (a few samples of this study predate the infection). Cell type and time point are not known. The sample was PBMCs or a T cell subset sorted from them (not recorded which). Here the CDR3 DNA reads TGCAGCGCTAGACAGGGAGAAAGTCAGCCCCAGCATTTT. Residues: CSARQGESQPQHF.